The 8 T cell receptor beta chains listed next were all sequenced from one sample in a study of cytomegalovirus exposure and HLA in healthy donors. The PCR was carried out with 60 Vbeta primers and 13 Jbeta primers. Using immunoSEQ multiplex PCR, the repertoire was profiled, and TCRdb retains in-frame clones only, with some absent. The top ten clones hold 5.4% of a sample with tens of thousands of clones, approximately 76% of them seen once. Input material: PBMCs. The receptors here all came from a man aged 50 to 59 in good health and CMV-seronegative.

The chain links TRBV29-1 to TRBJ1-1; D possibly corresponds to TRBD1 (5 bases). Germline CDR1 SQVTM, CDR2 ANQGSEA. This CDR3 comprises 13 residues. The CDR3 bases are TGCAGTTTCGGCCAGGGTCGAGACACTGAAGCTTTCTTT. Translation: CSFGQGRDTEAFF.

For the CDR3, the DNA is TGCGCCAGCAGCCAAGGCAGGAATCAGCCCCAGCATTTT. Its protein is CASSQGRNQPQHF. V is TRBV4-1 and J is TRBJ1-5; D is unclear. Germline V lookup: CDR1 MGHRA, CDR2 YSYEKL. The length of the CDR3 is 13 residues. The V and J ends lost 1 base and 4 bases respectively, with 5 bases between them.

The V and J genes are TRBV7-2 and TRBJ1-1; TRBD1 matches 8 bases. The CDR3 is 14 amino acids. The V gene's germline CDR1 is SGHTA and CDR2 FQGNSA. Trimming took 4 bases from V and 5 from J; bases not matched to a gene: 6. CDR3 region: CASSWDRWGTEAFF. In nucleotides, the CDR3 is TGTGCCAGCAGCTGGGACAGGTGGGGGACTGAAGCTTTCTTT.

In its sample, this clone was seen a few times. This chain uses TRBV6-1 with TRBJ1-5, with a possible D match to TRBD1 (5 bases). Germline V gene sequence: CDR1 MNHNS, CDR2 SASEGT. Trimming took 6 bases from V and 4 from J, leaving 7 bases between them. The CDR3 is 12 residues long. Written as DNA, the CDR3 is TGTGCCAGCAGAGCAGGGAATCAGCCCCAGCATTTT. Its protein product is CASRAGNQPQHF.

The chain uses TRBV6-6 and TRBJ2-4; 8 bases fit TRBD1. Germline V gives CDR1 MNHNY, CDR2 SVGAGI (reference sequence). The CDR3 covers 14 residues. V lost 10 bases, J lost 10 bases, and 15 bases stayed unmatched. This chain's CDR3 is CATDRGVSIGIQYF. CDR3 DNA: TGTGCCACCGACAGGGGTGTGAGTATAGGAATTCAGTACTTC.

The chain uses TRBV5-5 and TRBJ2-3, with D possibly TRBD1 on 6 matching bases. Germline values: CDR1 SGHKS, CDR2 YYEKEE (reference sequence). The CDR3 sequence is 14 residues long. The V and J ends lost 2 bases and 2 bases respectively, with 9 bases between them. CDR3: CASSFGQNTDTQYF. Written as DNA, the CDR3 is TGTGCCAGCAGCTTCGGACAGAACACAGATACGCAGTATTTT.

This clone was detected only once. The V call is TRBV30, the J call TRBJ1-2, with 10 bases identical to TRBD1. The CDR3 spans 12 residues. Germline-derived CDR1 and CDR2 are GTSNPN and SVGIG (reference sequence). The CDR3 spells CVGDRGDYGYTF. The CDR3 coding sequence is TGTGTTGGGGACAGGGGTGACTATGGCTACACCTTC.

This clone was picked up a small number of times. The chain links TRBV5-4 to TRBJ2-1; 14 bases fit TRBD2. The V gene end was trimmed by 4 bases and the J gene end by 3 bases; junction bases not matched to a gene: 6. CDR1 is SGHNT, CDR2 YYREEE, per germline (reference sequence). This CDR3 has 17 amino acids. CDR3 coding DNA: TGTGCCAGCAGCACCGGACTAGCGGGGGGTCGCTACAATGAGCAGTTCTTC. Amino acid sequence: CASSTGLAGGRYNEQFF.